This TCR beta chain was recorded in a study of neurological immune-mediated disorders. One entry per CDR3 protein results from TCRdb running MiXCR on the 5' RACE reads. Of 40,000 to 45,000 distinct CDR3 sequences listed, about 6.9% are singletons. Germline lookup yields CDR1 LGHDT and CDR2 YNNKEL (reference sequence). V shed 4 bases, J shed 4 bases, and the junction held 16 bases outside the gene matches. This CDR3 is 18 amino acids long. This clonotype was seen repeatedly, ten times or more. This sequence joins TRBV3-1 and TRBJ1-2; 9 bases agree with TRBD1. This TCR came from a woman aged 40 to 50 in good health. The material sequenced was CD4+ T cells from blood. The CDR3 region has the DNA TGTGCCAGCAGCCCACCTTTCGGGACAGGGTTTTCTAGCTATGGCTACACCTTC. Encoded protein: CASSPPFGTGFSSYGYTF.